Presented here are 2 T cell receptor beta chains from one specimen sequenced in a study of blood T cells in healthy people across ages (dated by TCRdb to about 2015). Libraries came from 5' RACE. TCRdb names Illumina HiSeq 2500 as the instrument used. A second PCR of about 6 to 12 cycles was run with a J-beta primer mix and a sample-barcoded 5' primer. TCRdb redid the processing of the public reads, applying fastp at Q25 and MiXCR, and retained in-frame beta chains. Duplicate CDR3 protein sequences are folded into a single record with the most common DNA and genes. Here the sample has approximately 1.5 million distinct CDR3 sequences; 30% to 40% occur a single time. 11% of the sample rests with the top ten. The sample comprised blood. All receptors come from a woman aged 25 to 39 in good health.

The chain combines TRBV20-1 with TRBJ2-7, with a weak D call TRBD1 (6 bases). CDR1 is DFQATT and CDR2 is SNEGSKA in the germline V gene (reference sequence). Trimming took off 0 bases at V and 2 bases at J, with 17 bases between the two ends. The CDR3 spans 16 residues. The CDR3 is CSARDPPRDITYEQYF. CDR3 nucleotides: TGCAGTGCTAGAGATCCCCCCAGGGACATCACCTACGAGCAGTACTTC.

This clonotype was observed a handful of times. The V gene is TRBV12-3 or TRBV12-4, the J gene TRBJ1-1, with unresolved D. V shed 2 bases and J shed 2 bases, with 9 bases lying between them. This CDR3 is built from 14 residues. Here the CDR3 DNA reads TGTGCCAGCAGTTTACGACTCACCAACACTGAAGCTTTCTTT. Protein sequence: CASSLRLTNTEAFF.